A single sample gave rise to the 18 T cell receptor beta chains below, sequenced in a study of molecular identifiers for immune sequencing clone quantification. TCRdb fed the PCR reads into MiXCR, producing one record per CDR3 protein. This table holds 400,000 to 600,000 distinct CDR3 sequences, about a fifth found once. Sequencing was performed on naive CD8+ T cells from blood, with Jurkat cell RNA spiked in. Subset here: FACS-sorted CD8+CD4-CCR7+CD45RA+ naive T cells. Receptors were obtained from a human donor in good health. Some libraries in this study had Jurkat cell RNA spiked in.

This clonotype was counted many times. The chain uses TRBV28 and TRBJ1-4, with TRBD1 matching over 11 bases. CDR1 and CDR2 from the germline V gene are MDHEN and SYDVKM. With 6 bases clipped from V and 8 bases from J, the junction kept 5 bases outside the gene matches. This CDR3 spans 14 amino acids. CDR3 DNA sequence: TGTGCCAGCAGCCCGGGACAGGGGGGGGAAAAACTGTTTTTT. Residues: CASSPGQGGEKLFF.

This clonotype appeared a few times. V usage is TRBV3-1 and J usage is TRBJ2-7, with 10 bases identical to TRBD2. Germline trimming cut 0 bases from V and 5 bases from J; bases unmatched to any gene: 7. CDR3 length: 16 amino acids. Germline V gene lookup returns CDR1 LGHDT and CDR2 YNNKEL (reference sequence). This chain's CDR3 is CASSQDSILAGNEQYF. The CDR3 DNA sequence: TGTGCCAGCAGCCAAGATTCAATACTAGCGGGGAACGAGCAGTACTTC.

With regard to this clonotype: The junction shows a germline mismatch at one end, possibly a read error. The chain joins TRBV12-3 or TRBV12-4 to TRBJ1-4; 9 nucleotides line up with TRBD1. The CDR3 totals 15 residues. CDR3 loop: CASSPGTGPNGKLFF. The CDR3 coding sequence is TGTGCCAGCAGTCCCGGGACAGGGCCTAATGGAAAACTGTTTTTT.

This clonotype was recorded at least ten times. This rearrangement joins TRBV7-9 to TRBJ2-7; D is ambiguous. Germline lookup yields CDR1 SEHNR and CDR2 FQNEAQ (reference sequence). The CDR3 is 12 amino acids. Trimming shortened V by 5 bases and J by 2 bases, and 7 bases separated the two germline ends. The chain's CDR3 is CASSPNPYEQYF. The DNA of the CDR3 is TGTGCCAGCAGCCCGAACCCCTACGAGCAGTACTTC.

This clonotype was recorded many times. The rearrangement uses TRBV27 and TRBJ2-7; 10 nucleotides agree with TRBD1. The V gene end was trimmed by 7 bases and the J gene end by 6 bases; junction bases not matched to a gene: 9. This CDR3 spans 14 amino acids. Germline CDR1 and CDR2: MNHEY and SMNVEV (reference sequence). The CDR3 bases are TGTGCCAGCAAAGCCCTGGGACAGGGGTCCGAGCAGTACTTC. Translated: CASKALGQGSEQYF.

The genes are TRBV6-1 and TRBJ1-1, with D hard to call. Germline values: CDR1 MNHNS, CDR2 SASEGT. The germline V and J ends were trimmed by 2 bases and 4 bases, with 14 bases remaining between them. The CDR3 extends over 15 amino acids. CDR3 loop: CASSEFIPMVTEAFF. CDR3 nucleotide sequence: TGTGCCAGCAGTGAATTCATCCCTATGGTCACTGAAGCTTTCTTT.

This clonotype was seen more than once but under ten times. The rearrangement joins TRBV19 to TRBJ2-7; D possibly corresponds to TRBD1 (5 bases). V lost 3 bases and J lost 2, with 11 bases in between. Germline V gives CDR1 LNHDA, CDR2 SQIVND (reference sequence). The CDR3 is 14 residues long. Written as DNA, the CDR3 is TGTGCCAGTAGTATTTCGTCACAGGCCTACGAGCAGTACTTC. This sequence encodes CASSISSQAYEQYF.

The CDR3 spells CASSLEAGTYEQYF. In DNA form, the CDR3 reads TGTGCCAGCAGCTTGGAGGCAGGGACCTACGAGCAGTACTTC. V and J are TRBV7-2 and TRBJ2-7; D tentatively reads TRBD1 or TRBD2 (5 bases each). The CDR3 is 14 amino acids. V gave up 3 bases and J gave up 2 bases, with 11 bases separating them. Per germline, CDR1 SGHTA and CDR2 FQGNSA. Looking up the rest from reference TRBV7-2 and TRBJ2-7 gives the full variable domain: GAGVSQSPSNKVTEKGKDVELRCDPISGHTALYWYRQSLGQGLEFLIYFQGNSAPDKSGLPSDRFSAERTGGSVSTLTIQRTQQEDSAVYLCASSLEAGTYEQYFGPGTRLTVT.

This clonotype was seen a few times. This rearrangement joins TRBV20-1 to TRBJ2-7; 7 nucleotides agree with TRBD2. The CDR3 runs to 14 residues. The germline CDR1 and CDR2 sequences are DFQATT and SNEGSKA (reference sequence). V lost 6 bases, J lost 1 base, and 9 bases stayed unmatched. The CDR3 loop reads CSAREGTASYEQYF. CDR3 sequence (DNA): TGCAGTGCGAGGGAGGGGACTGCATCCTACGAGCAGTACTTC.

The sample holds many counts of this clonotype. The rearrangement uses TRBV5-1 and TRBJ2-2; D is possibly TRBD2 (6 bases). The CDR3 contains 15 residues. CDR1 is SGHRS and CDR2 is YFSETQ in the germline V gene. The V end lost 4 bases, the J end lost 3 bases, and 13 bases lay between the germline ends. CDR3 bases: TGCGCCAGCAGCCCCCTCGGCGGGGACACCGGGGAGCTGTTTTTT. Translation gives CASSPLGGDTGELFF. The variable domain in full, with the rest retrieved from reference TRBV5-1 and TRBJ2-2, is KAGVTQTPRYLIKTRGQQVTLSCSPISGHRSVSWYQQTPGQGLQFLFEYFSETQRNKGNFPGRFSGRQFSNSRSEMNVSTLELGDSALYLCASSPLGGDTGELFFGEGSRLTVL.

The V and J genes are TRBV28 and TRBJ2-4; possibly TRBD2 for D (5 bases). Germline V gene lookup returns CDR1 MDHEN and CDR2 SYDVKM. V lost 5 bases, J lost 10 bases, and 18 bases lay in between. CDR3 length equals 14 residues. Here the CDR3 reads CASSPTGSNGIQYF. CDR3 coding DNA: TGTGCCAGCAGTCCGACGGGATCTAATGGGATTCAGTACTTC.

A few counts support this clonotype. The chain is built from TRBV20-1 and TRBJ1-1; D is ambiguous. The V gene lost 0 bases and the J gene lost 2 bases, with 7 bases spanning the gap. CDR3 size: 13 residues. Germline loops: CDR1 DFQATT, CDR2 SNEGSKA (reference sequence). CDR3 amino acids: CSARDSPNTEAFF. CDR3 nucleotide sequence: TGCAGTGCTAGAGATAGCCCAAACACTGAAGCTTTCTTT.

The chain uses TRBV6-5 and TRBJ2-7; D not certain. V gave up 6 bases and J gave up 1 base, with 13 bases separating them. Germline V gives CDR1 MNHEY, CDR2 SVGAGI. The CDR3 spans 14 residues. The CDR3 coding sequence is TGTGCCAGCAGCCCCGAGGCAGCGTCCTACGAGCAGTACTTC. Encoded protein: CASSPEAASYEQYF.

This clonotype was detected ten times or more. The CDR3 spells CASSSPWDGYEQYF. The CDR3 DNA reads as TGTGCCAGCAGCTCACCGTGGGACGGCTACGAGCAGTACTTC. The rearrangement links TRBV7-9 to TRBJ2-7; either TRBD1 or TRBD2 may fit D (5 bases each). Germline V lookup: CDR1 SEHNR, CDR2 FQNEAQ (reference sequence). Trimming removed 4 bases at V and 3 bases at J, with 13 bases between. This CDR3 is 14 amino acids long.

The chain has TRBV15 and TRBJ2-5, with D possibly being TRBD1 (6 bases). The CDR3 runs to 14 residues. Germline CDR1 reads LNHNV; CDR2 reads YYDKDF (reference sequence). V was shortened by 7 bases and J by 3 bases, with 15 bases between the two germline ends. CDR3 nucleotides: TGTGCCACCATGGGGACAACTCTAGAAGAGACCCAGTACTTC. This codes for CATMGTTLEETQYF. The whole variable domain, filled in from reference TRBV15 and TRBJ2-5, reads DAMVIQNPRYQVTQFGKPVTLSCSQTLNHNVMYWYQQKSSQAPKLLFHYYDKDFNNEADTPDNFQSRRPNTSFCFLDIRSPGLGDTAMYLCATMGTTLEETQYFGPGTRLLVL.

This clonotype was counted only a few times. The chain employs TRBV5-6 and TRBJ1-1; no reliable D call. The CDR3 runs to 13 residues. The V end was cut by 3 bases, the J end by 0 bases, with 6 bases between. From germline, CDR1 is SGHDT and CDR2 YYEEEE. The CDR3 loop reads CASSYFVNTEAFF. The CDR3 DNA is TGTGCCAGCAGCTATTTCGTGAACACTGAAGCTTTCTTT.

This clonotype was detected only a few times. V gene TRBV3-1 combines with J gene TRBJ1-6; D is uncertain. Deletions cut 4 bases from V and 0 bases from J, with 13 bases between. Germline V gene sequence: CDR1 LGHDT, CDR2 YNNKEL (reference sequence). The CDR3 is 17 amino acids. The CDR3 spells CASSPKGDYSYNSPLHF. In nucleotides, the CDR3 is TGTGCCAGCAGCCCCAAGGGTGATTACTCCTATAATTCACCCCTCCACTTT.

Concerning this clonotype: The junction differs from germline at one of its ends, possibly a read error. V usage is TRBV2 and J usage is TRBJ1-3; tentative D call: TRBD1 (5 bases). CDR3 size: 15 residues. From germline, CDR1 is SNHLY and CDR2 FYNNEI. CDR3 in amino acids: CASRSTGSSGNTVYF. For the CDR3, the DNA is TGTGCCAGCAGGAGCACAGGAAGCTCTGGAAACACCGTATATTTT.